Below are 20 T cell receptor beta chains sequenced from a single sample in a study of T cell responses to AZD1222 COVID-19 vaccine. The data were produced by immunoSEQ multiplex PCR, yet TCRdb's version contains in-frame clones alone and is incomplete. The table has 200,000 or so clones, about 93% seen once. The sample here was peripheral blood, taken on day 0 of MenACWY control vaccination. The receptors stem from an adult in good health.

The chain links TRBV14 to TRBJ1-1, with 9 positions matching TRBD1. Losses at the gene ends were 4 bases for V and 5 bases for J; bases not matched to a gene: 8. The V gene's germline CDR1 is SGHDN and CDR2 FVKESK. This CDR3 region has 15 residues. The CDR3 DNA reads TGTGCCAGCAGCCGTACAGGGGGCCTCGGAACTGAAGCTTTCTTT. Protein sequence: CASSRTGGLGTEAFF.

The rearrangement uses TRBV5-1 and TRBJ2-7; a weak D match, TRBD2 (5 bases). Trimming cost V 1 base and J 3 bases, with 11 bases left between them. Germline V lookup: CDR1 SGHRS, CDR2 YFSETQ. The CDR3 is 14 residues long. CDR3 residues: CASSLYSGVYEQYF. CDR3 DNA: TGCGCCAGCAGCTTGTACTCCGGGGTCTACGAGCAGTACTTC.

CDR3 amino acids: CASSWDISYNEQFF. The CDR3 nucleotides read TGTGCCAGCAGTTGGGACATCTCCTACAATGAGCAGTTCTTC. The gene calls are TRBV6-2 or TRBV6-3 and TRBJ2-1; D perhaps matches TRBD1 (6 bases). CDR1 MNHEY and CDR2 SVGEGT come from the germline V gene. The CDR3 is 14 residues long. Trimming cost V 4 bases and J 0 bases, with 7 bases left between them.

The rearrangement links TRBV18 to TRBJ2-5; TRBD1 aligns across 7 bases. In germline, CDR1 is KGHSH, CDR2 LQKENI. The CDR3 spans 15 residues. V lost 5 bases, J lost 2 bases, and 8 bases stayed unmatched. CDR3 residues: CASSTWGQPQETQYF. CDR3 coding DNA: TGTGCCAGCTCAACTTGGGGACAGCCTCAAGAGACCCAGTACTTC.

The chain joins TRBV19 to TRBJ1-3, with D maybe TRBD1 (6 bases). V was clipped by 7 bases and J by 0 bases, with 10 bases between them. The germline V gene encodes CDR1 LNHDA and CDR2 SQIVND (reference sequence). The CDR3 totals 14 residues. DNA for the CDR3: TGTGCCAGTACCTGGACAGCCTCTGGAAACACCATATATTTT. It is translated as CASTWTASGNTIYF.

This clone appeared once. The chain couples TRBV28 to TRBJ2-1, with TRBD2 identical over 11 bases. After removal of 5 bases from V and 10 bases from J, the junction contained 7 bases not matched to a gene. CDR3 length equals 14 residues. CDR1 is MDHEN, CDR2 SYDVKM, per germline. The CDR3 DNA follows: TGTGCCAGCAGTCGTAGCGGGGGGGCTCGGGAGCAGTTCTTC. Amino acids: CASSRSGGAREQFF.

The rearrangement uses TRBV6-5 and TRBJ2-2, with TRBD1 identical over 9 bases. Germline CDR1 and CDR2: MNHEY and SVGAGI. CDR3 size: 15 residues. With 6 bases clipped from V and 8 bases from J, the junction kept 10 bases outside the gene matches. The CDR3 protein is CASSHDRGSSGELFF. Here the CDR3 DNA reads TGTGCCAGCAGCCACGACAGGGGGAGTTCAGGGGAGCTGTTTTTT.

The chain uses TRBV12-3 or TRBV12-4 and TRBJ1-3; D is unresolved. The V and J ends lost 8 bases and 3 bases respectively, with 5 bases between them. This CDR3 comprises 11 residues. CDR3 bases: TGTGCCAGCGCAATTGGAAACACCATATATTTT. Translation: CASAIGNTIYF.

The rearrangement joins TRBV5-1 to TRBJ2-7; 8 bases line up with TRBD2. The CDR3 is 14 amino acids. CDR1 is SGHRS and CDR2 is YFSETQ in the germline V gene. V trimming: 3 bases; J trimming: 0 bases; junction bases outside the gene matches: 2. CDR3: CASSWRGVSYEQYF. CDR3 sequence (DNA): TGCGCCAGCAGCTGGCGGGGGGTCTCCTACGAGCAGTACTTC.

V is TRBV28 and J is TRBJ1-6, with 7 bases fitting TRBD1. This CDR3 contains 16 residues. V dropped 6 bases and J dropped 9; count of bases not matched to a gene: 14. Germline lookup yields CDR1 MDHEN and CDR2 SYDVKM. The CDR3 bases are TGTGCCAGCAGCTCTCCGGGACAGAGGCGTTCTTCACCCCTCCACTTT. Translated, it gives CASSSPGQRRSSPLHF.

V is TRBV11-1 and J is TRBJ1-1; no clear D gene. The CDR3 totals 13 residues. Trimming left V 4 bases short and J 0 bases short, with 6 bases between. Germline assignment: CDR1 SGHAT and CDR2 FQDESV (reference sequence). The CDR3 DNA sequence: TGTGCCAGCAGCTCTACCTTGAACACTGAAGCTTTCTTT. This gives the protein CASSSTLNTEAFF.

CDR3 DNA sequence: TGTGCCAGCAGTTCTTCCAGGAACACTGAAGCTTTCTTT. It specifies CASSSSRNTEAFF. The chain combines TRBV27 with TRBJ1-1; D is unclear. This CDR3 region has 13 residues. V dropped 4 bases and J dropped 1 base, with 7 bases sitting between them. Germline V lookup: CDR1 MNHEY, CDR2 SMNVEV (reference sequence).

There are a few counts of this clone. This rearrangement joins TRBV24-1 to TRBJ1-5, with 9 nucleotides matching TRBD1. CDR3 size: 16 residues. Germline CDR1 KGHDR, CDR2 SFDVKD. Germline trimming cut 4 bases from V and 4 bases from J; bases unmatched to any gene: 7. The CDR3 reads CATSEGGTGTNQPQHF. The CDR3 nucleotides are TGTGCCACCAGTGAAGGGGGGACAGGGACGAATCAGCCCCAGCATTTT.

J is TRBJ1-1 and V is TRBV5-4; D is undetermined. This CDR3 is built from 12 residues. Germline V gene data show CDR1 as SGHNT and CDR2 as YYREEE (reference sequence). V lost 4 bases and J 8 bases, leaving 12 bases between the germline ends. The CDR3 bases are TGTGCCAGCAGCCCCGGGCCCACAGAAGCTTTCTTT. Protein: CASSPGPTEAFF.

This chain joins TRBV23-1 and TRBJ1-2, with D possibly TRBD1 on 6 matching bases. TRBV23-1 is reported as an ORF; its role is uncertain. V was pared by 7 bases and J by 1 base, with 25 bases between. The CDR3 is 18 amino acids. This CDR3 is CASTPEDSYILLNYGYTF. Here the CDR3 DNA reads TGCGCCAGCACCCCCGAGGACAGCTACATCCTACTTAACTATGGCTACACCTTC.

The chain's CDR3 is CASSLGQGLYGYTF. In DNA form, the CDR3 reads TGCGCCAGCAGCCTAGGACAGGGATTGTATGGCTACACCTTC. The chain has TRBV5-1 and TRBJ1-2; 8 bases align to TRBD1. The CDR3 extends over 14 amino acids. CDR1 and CDR2 (germline): SGHRS, YFSETQ. With 4 bases clipped from V and 5 bases from J, the junction kept 7 bases outside the gene matches.

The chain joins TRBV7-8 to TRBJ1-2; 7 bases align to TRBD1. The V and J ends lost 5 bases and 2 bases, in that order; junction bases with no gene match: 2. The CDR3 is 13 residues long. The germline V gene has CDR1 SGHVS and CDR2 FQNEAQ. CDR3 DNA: TGTGCCAGCAGCCAGGGGGGAAACTATGGCTACACCTTC. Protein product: CASSQGGNYGYTF.

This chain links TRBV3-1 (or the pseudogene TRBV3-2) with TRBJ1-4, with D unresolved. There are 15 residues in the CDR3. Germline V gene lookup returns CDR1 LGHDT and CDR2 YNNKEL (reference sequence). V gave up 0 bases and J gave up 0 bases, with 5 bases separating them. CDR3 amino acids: CASSQELATNEKLFF. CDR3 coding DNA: TGTGCCAGCAGCCAAGAATTGGCAACTAATGAAAAACTGTTTTTT.

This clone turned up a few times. CDR3 residues: CASSLRLQETQYF. The DNA of the CDR3 is TGTGCCAGCAGCCTCCGACTACAAGAGACCCAGTACTTC. V usage is TRBV5-4 and J usage is TRBJ2-5; D may be TRBD2 (5 bases). The ends were cut back, 4 bases at V and 2 bases at J, with 9 bases in the middle. The CDR3 extends over 13 amino acids. In germline, CDR1 is SGHNT, CDR2 YYREEE (reference sequence).

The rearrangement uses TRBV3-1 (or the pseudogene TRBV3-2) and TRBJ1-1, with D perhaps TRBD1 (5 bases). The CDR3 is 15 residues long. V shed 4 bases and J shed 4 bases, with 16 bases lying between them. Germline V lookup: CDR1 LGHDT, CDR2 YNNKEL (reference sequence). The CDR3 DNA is TGTGCCAGCAGCCCCAGACAGACACCCAGCACTGAAGCTTTCTTT. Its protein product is CASSPRQTPSTEAFF.